This T cell receptor (beta chain) was observed in a study of T-cell memory formation after mild COVID-19. Whole-study findings and limits: Prior to infection, memory already included some responding clones, suggesting cross-reactive memory joined. Largely, contracting CD4+ clones fell within CM and EM, and contracting CD8+ clones within EMRA. A balance of CD4 and CD8 characterized clones contracting day 15 to 85, whereas later expanders leaned CD4+.

V shed 3 bases and J shed 4 bases, with 13 bases lying between them. The germline V gene encodes CDR1 DFQATT and CDR2 SNEGSKA (reference sequence). The CDR3 is made up of 14 amino acids. To note about this clonotype: Its matching antigen is unknown.

TCRdb fed the 5' RACE reads into MiXCR, producing one record per CDR3 protein. The repertoire holds some 440,000 distinct CDR3 sequences, with 25% as singletons. The rearrangement uses TRBV20-1 and TRBJ1-5; D is perhaps TRBD1 (6 bases). Source material: PBMCs or a T cell subset sorted from them (not recorded which). The sequence was collected from an adult woman who had mild COVID-19 (a few samples of this study predate the infection). Cell type and time point are not known. In nucleotides, the CDR3 is TGCAGTGCTAGCTACCAGGGGAGAAATCAGCCCCAGCATTTT. It specifies CSASYQGRNQPQHF.